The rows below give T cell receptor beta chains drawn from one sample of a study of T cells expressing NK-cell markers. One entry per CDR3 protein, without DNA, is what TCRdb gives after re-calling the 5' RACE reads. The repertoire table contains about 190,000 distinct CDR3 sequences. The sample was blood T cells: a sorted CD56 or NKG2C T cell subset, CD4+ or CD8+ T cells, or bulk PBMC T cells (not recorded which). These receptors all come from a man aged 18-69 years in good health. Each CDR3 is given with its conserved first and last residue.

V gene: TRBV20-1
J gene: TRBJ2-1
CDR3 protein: CSARDTGDFPNEQFF

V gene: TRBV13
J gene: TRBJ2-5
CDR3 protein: CASRKNSGLEQETQYF

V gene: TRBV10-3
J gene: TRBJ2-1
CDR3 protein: CAISDWTGDRENHNEQFF

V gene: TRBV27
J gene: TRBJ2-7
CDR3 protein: CASRGDRRYEQYF

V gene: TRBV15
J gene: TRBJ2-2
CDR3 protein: CATSRDGTSTADTGELFF

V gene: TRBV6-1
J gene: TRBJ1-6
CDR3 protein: CASSFEGSYNSPLHF

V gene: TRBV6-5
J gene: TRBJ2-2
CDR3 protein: CASSYSRGNTGELFF

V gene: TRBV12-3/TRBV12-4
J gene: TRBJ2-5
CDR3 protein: CASSLGISETQYF

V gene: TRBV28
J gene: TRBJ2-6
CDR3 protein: CASSFSGHSFSGANVLTF

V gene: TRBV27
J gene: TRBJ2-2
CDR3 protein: CASGLNTGELFF

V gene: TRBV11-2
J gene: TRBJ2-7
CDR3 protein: CASSLLAGGSREQYF

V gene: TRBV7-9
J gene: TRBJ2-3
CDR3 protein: CASSRASRPDTQYF

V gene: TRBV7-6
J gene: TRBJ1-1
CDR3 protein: CASDAGDYTEAFF

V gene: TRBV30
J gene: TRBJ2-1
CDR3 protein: CAWNQGAGNEQFF

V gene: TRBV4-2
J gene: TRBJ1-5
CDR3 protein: CASSQEDGFNQPQHF

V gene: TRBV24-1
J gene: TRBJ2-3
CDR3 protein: CATSEDRASTDTQYF

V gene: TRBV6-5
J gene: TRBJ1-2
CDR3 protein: CASSYDEVSNYGYTF

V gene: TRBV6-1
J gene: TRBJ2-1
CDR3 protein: CASSRPSTYNEQFF

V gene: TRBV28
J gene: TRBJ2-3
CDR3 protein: CASSLYAGGTDTQYF

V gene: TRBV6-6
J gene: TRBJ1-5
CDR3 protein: CASSSDPGEPQHF

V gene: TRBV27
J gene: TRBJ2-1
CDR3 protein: CASRLEWDWPSYNEQFF

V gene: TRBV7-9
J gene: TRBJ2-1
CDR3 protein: CASSPRQTGEQFF

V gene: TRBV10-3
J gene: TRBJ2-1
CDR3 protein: CAISESYSSYNEQFF

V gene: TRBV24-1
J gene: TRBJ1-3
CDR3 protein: CAAKTPSLSSGNTIYF

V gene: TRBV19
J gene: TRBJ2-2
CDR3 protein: CASTAGDSNTGELFF

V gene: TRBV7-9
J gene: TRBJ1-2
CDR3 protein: CASTGGVSGYTF

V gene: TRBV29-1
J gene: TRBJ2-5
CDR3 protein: CSVERRELAGGHQETQYF

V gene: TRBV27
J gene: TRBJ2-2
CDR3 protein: CASSNLAGVNTGELFF

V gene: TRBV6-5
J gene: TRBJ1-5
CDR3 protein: CASSYSTGYSNQPQHF

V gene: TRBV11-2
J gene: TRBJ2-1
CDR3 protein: CASSTGLAGGPGNEQFF

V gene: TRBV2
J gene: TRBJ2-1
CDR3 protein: CASSDYGVSYNEQFF

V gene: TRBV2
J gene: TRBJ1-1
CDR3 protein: CASSDEGSEAFF

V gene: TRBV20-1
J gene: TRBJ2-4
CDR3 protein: CSARFMVAKNIQYF

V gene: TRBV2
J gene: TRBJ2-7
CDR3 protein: CARTGAPAYEQYF

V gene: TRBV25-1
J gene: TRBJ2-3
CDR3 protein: CASSEAWGQVTDTQYF

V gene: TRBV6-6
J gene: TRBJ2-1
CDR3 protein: CASSPFGEQFF

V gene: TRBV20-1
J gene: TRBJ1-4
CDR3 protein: CSADPTGNNEKLFF

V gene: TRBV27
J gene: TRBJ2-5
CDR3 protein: CASSSLYWETQYF

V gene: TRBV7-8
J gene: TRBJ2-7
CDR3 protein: CASSLEAGRGEQYF

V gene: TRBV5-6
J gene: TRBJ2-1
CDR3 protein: CASSLLEGTSYNEQFF

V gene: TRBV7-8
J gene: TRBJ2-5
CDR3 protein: CASSHVASGVLSKETQYF

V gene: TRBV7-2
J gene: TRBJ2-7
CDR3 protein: CASSLAVGSYEQYF

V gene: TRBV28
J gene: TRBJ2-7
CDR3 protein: CATRLAGYAAYEQYF

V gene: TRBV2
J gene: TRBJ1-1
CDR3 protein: CASIDGQGAVSTEAFF

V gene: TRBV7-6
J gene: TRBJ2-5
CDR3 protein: CASSWVGETQYF

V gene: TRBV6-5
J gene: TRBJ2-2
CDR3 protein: CASSYPGVRGGPGELFF

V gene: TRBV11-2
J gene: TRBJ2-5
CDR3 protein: CASSQILGTGLVGIQETQYF

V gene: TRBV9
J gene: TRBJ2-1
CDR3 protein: CASSDPGLAVPEQFF

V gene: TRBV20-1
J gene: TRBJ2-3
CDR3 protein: CSAASGLGLADTQYF

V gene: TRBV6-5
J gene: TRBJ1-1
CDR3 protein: CASSYSVYGTEAFF

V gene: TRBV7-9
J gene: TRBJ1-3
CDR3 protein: CASSLSLSGNTIYF

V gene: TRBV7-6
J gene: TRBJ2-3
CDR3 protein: CASSLRGSGVPFNTDTQYF

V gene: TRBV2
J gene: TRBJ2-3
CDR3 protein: CASSDGGLTVTDTQYF

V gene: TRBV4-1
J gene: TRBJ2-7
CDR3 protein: CASSHLGGYEQYF

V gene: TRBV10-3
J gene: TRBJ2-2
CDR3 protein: CAVQGASDTGELFF

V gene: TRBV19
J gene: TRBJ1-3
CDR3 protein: CASSNPGIRNTIYF

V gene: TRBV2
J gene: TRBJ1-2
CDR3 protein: CASSDGGVTYYGYTF

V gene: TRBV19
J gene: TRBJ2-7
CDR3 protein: CASGEGPYEQYF